One and the same sample provided the 30 T cell receptor beta chains below, sequenced in a study of blood T cell repertoires in COVID-19. Method: immunoSEQ multiplex PCR; TCRdb's copy keeps in-frame clones and lacks some. The table includes approximately 230,000 clones, nearly 90% detected once. The source material was peripheral blood. The receptors were sampled from a man between 18 and 29 years old with active or convalescent COVID-19.

This clone appeared a few times. The chain carries TRBV11-3 and TRBJ1-1; D is unclear. The germline V and J ends were trimmed by 2 bases and 0 bases, with 13 bases remaining between them. Germline CDR1 is SGHNT and CDR2 is YENEEA. CDR3 length equals 16 residues. CDR3 coding DNA: TGTGCCAGCAGCTTAATCGTATCAGTCATGAACACTGAAGCTTTCTTT. Its translation: CASSLIVSVMNTEAFF.

This chain links TRBV14 with TRBJ1-1; TRBD1 aligns across 7 bases. V was pared by 4 bases and J by 0 bases, with 14 bases of the junction left unmatched. The CDR3 runs 18 residues. Germline V gene data show CDR1 as SGHDN and CDR2 as FVKESK. The CDR3 loop is CASSPQLPGQNMNTEAFF. The CDR3 DNA sequence: TGTGCCAGCAGCCCCCAACTACCGGGACAGAACATGAACACTGAAGCTTTCTTT.

V is TRBV9 and J is TRBJ2-6, with D perhaps matching TRBD2 (6 bases). V was cut by 7 bases and J by 0 bases, with 23 bases left in between. This CDR3 has 19 residues. Germline assignment: CDR1 SGDLS and CDR2 YYNGEE. The CDR3 nucleotides are TGTGCCAGCCAGGGAGCGGCAGGAGGGTCGATCTCTGGGGCCAACGTCCTGACTTTC. Residues: CASQGAAGGSISGANVLTF.

The chain recombines TRBV19 with TRBJ1-5, with D possibly TRBD1 on 6 matching bases. Germline CDR1 reads LNHDA; CDR2 reads SQIVND (reference sequence). V lost 5 bases and J 0 bases, leaving 14 bases between the germline ends. This CDR3 is 16 amino acids long. The CDR3 DNA is TGTGCCAGTAGTCCCCAGACAGGAGTTAGCAATCAGCCCCAGCATTTT. As protein: CASSPQTGVSNQPQHF. The variable domain in full, with the rest retrieved from reference TRBV19 and TRBJ1-5, is DGGITQSPKYLFRKEGQNVTLSCEQNLNHDAMYWYRQDPGQGLRLIYYSQIVNDFQKGDIAEGYSVSREKKESFPLTVTSAQKNPTAFYLCASSPQTGVSNQPQHFGDGTRLSIL.

The chain has TRBV27 and TRBJ1-1, with D uncertain. V was clipped by 5 bases and J by 1 base, with 8 bases between them. Germline CDR1 reads MNHEY; CDR2 reads SMNVEV (reference sequence). This CDR3 is built from 13 residues. The CDR3 DNA reads TGTGCCAGCAGTCCCCGACAGAACACTGAAGCTTTCTTT. As protein: CASSPRQNTEAFF.

The rearrangement joins TRBV7-9 to TRBJ2-7; the D gene is possibly TRBD1 (6 bases). CDR1 and CDR2 from the germline V gene are SEHNR and FQNEAQ (reference sequence). CDR3 length equals 12 residues. Trimming pared 7 bases from V and 7 bases from J, leaving 14 bases between. The CDR3 protein is CASTWGPREQYF. CDR3 nucleotides: TGTGCCAGCACCTGGGGGCCGCGGGAGCAGTACTTC.

This rearrangement joins TRBV7-6 to TRBJ2-3; TRBD2 is a possible D gene (5 bases). This CDR3 has 14 amino acids. Trimming took 1 base from V and 4 from J, leaving 9 bases between them. Germline-derived CDR1 and CDR2 are SGHVS and FNYEAQ. In DNA form, the CDR3 reads TGTGCCAGCAGCTTAGATCCGGGGTCAGATACGCAGTATTTT. This translates into CASSLDPGSDTQYF.

The J gene is TRBJ1-1, the V gene TRBV19, with D unclear. Deletions cut 4 bases from V and 5 bases from J, with 17 bases between. Germline V gene sequence: CDR1 LNHDA, CDR2 SQIVND (reference sequence). This CDR3 region has 15 residues. The CDR3, as DNA: TGTGCCAGTAGTACCGCATCAGAGGTCGGGACTGAAGCTTTCTTT. Protein: CASSTASEVGTEAFF.

The rearrangement uses TRBV6-6 and TRBJ1-2; 12 positions agree with TRBD1. Germline V lookup: CDR1 MNHNY, CDR2 SVGAGI (reference sequence). This CDR3 contains 15 residues. The trim removed 4 bases at V and 4 bases at J, leaving 4 bases unmatched. CDR3 coding DNA: TGTGCCAGCAGTTCCGGGACAGGGGGCGGCTATGGCTACACCTTC. The encoded protein is CASSSGTGGGYGYTF.

The chain is built from TRBV19 and TRBJ1-2; the match to TRBD1 covers 7 bases. Unmatched junction bases numbered 7, after V lost 5 bases and J lost 4 bases. This CDR3 region has 14 residues. The germline CDR1 and CDR2 sequences are LNHDA and SQIVND (reference sequence). CDR3 sequence reads: CASSVGQAAYGYTF. Here the CDR3 DNA reads TGTGCCAGTAGTGTAGGACAGGCGGCCTATGGCTACACCTTC.

This clone was found once. CDR3 protein: CATSDPGLSKQYF. As DNA, the CDR3 is TGTGCCACCAGTGATCCGGGTCTCTCCAAGCAGTACTTC. The genes are TRBV24-1 and TRBJ2-7; unclear D gene. Germline values: CDR1 KGHDR, CDR2 SFDVKD. This CDR3 is built from 13 residues. V lost 3 bases, J lost 8 bases, and 13 bases lay in between.

This chain uses TRBV11-2 with TRBJ1-3; D not resolved. Between the trimmed V and J ends, which lost 2 bases and 3 bases, there was a span of 5 bases. The CDR3 runs 13 residues. CDR1 is SGHAT, CDR2 FQNNGV, per germline. The CDR3 coding sequence is TGTGCCAGCAGCTTACGGGGTGGAAACACCATATATTTT. Its translation is CASSLRGGNTIYF.

This clone was counted once. The rearrangement links TRBV6-5 to TRBJ1-2, with 8 bases identical to TRBD1. CDR3 length equals 13 residues. Germline V gives CDR1 MNHEY, CDR2 SVGAGI. V dropped 4 bases and J dropped 8; count of bases not matched to a gene: 6. The CDR3 region is CASSSGQGGGYTF. CDR3 nucleotide sequence: TGTGCCAGCAGTTCCGGACAGGGAGGAGGCTACACCTTC.

The chain combines TRBV11-2 with TRBJ2-1, with 7 bases lining up with TRBD2. Germline V gene lookup returns CDR1 SGHAT and CDR2 FQNNGV. V dropped 4 bases and J dropped 0; count of bases not matched to a gene: 9. The CDR3 spans 17 residues. The CDR3 spells CASSSRRGGLSYNEQFF. The CDR3 DNA follows: TGTGCCAGCAGCTCCCGCCGCGGGGGACTCTCCTACAATGAGCAGTTCTTC.

The CDR3 spells CATSRDRGTTNEKLFF. Here the CDR3 DNA reads TGTGCCACCAGCAGAGATCGGGGGACAACTAATGAAAAACTGTTTTTT. The gene calls are TRBV15 and TRBJ1-4, with TRBD1 as a possible D gene (5 bases). The germline V gene has CDR1 LNHNV and CDR2 YYDKDF (reference sequence). CDR3 length: 16 amino acids. Deletions cut 0 bases from V and 0 bases from J, with 8 bases between.

The rearrangement joins TRBV6-2 or TRBV6-3 to TRBJ1-1; 7 bases are a match to TRBD1. The CDR3 has 15 amino acids. Germline loops: CDR1 MNHEY, CDR2 SVGEGT. V trimming: 4 bases; J trimming: 0 bases; junction bases outside the gene matches: 5. The CDR3 here is CASSFVTGVNTEAFF. CDR3 bases: TGTGCCAGCAGTTTTGTCACAGGGGTGAACACTGAAGCTTTCTTT.

This rearrangement joins TRBV5-1 to TRBJ2-7; perhaps TRBD2 as D (5 bases). There are 18 residues in the CDR3. Germline loops: CDR1 SGHRS, CDR2 YFSETQ. V was pared by 0 bases and J by 3 bases, with 22 bases between. The CDR3 DNA reads as TGCGCCAGCAGCTTGGGGCCCGGGGATGTAGCGCGAAGCTACGAGCAGTACTTC. It yields the protein CASSLGPGDVARSYEQYF.

The chain uses TRBV12-3 or TRBV12-4 and TRBJ1-2, with TRBD1 matching over 8 bases. The V and J ends lost 4 bases and 6 bases, in that order; junction bases with no gene match: 4. The CDR3 loop spans 13 amino acids. The CDR3, as DNA: TGTGCCAGCAGTTCTACAGGGGGTAATGGCTACACCTTC. Translating it yields CASSSTGGNGYTF.

The chain recombines TRBV9 with TRBJ1-2; weak D call: TRBD1 (5 bases). The ends were cut back, 3 bases at V and 8 bases at J, with 17 bases in the middle. The CDR3 consists of 14 residues. CDR1 and CDR2 (germline): SGDLS, YYNGEE. CDR3 sequence reads: CASSGGGTVGGYTF. The CDR3 DNA follows: TGTGCCAGCAGCGGCGGGGGGACGGTCGGCGGCTACACCTTC.

The chain links TRBV5-4 to TRBJ1-1; TRBD1 matches at 7 bases. The CDR3 consists of 14 residues. Trimming cost V 4 bases and J 1 base; bases outside gene matches: 4. CDR1 SGHNT and CDR2 YYREEE come from the germline V gene (reference sequence). The CDR3 protein is CASSQGQQNTEAFF. The CDR3 bases are TGTGCCAGCAGCCAGGGACAGCAGAACACTGAAGCTTTCTTT.

J is TRBJ2-3 and V is TRBV28; 10 nucleotides line up with TRBD2. Germline CDR1 MDHEN, CDR2 SYDVKM. After removal of 5 bases from V and 0 bases from J, the junction contained 8 bases not matched to a gene. The CDR3 spans 17 residues. CDR3 in DNA: TGTGCCAGCAGTCCCCCCCCACTAGCGGGAAGCACAGATACGCAGTATTTT. It codes for CASSPPPLAGSTDTQYF.

A single count supports this clone. V usage is TRBV7-8 and J usage is TRBJ2-2; TRBD1 is a possible D gene (6 bases). The CDR3 length is 18 residues. Germline CDR1 reads SGHVS; CDR2 reads FQNEAQ. Trimming removed 5 bases from V and 0 bases from J, with 19 bases in between. CDR3 DNA sequence: TGTGCCAGCAGCCCGAAATACCCAGGGGTAGCGAACACCGGGGAGCTGTTTTTT. Its protein is CASSPKYPGVANTGELFF.

The chain recombines TRBV27 with TRBJ2-7; 13 nucleotides match TRBD2. The germline CDR1 and CDR2 sequences are MNHEY and SMNVEV (reference sequence). This CDR3 contains 15 residues. V lost 5 bases and J lost 2; bases outside the gene matches: 3. The CDR3 protein is CASSLGTSGTYEQYF. CDR3 bases: TGTGCCAGCAGTCTCGGGACTAGCGGGACCTACGAGCAGTACTTC.

The chain links TRBV28 to TRBJ2-7, with a tentative D call TRBD1 (6 bases). Germline-derived CDR1 and CDR2 are MDHEN and SYDVKM. This CDR3 is 14 amino acids long. Between the trimmed V and J ends, which lost 11 bases and 2 bases, there was a span of 19 bases. The CDR3 protein is CAESPSDSTYEQYF. The CDR3 DNA reads as TGTGCCGAAAGTCCCTCGGACAGCACCTACGAGCAGTACTTC.

The rearrangement uses TRBV5-1 and TRBJ2-3; no definite D call. The CDR3 consists of 11 residues. Germline V gives CDR1 SGHRS, CDR2 YFSETQ. V gave up 7 bases and J gave up 10 bases, with 13 bases separating them. Written as DNA, the CDR3 is TGCGCCAGCGCCCAAGCCAACGCGCAGTATTTT. Protein product: CASAQANAQYF. The entire variable domain, with the rest obtained from reference TRBV5-1 and TRBJ2-3, is as follows: KAGVTQTPRYLIKTRGQQVTLSCSPISGHRSVSWYQQTPGQGLQFLFEYFSETQRNKGNFPGRFSGRQFSNSRSEMNVSTLELGDSALYLCASAQANAQYFGPGTRLTVL.

The chain joins TRBV5-1 to TRBJ1-3, with D unresolved. The germline V gene has CDR1 SGHRS and CDR2 YFSETQ. V shed 0 bases and J shed 0 bases, with 7 bases lying between them. The CDR3 contains 15 residues. The CDR3 spells CASSLDNRSGNTIYF. For the CDR3, the DNA is TGCGCCAGCAGCTTGGACAATCGCTCTGGAAACACCATATATTTT.

The chain couples TRBV2 to TRBJ1-1; unclear D gene. V gave up 7 bases and J gave up 5 bases, with 17 bases separating them. From germline, CDR1 is SNHLY and CDR2 FYNNEI. The CDR3 consists of 14 residues. CDR3 nucleotide sequence: TGTGCCAGCACCGAGGGAGGGAGAGGAACTGAAGCTTTCTTT. Translated: CASTEGGRGTEAFF.

The chain employs TRBV6-2 or TRBV6-3 and TRBJ1-5; D is ambiguous. V was pared by 6 bases and J by 2 bases, with 11 bases between. CDR3 size: 14 residues. Germline-derived CDR1 and CDR2 are MNHEY and SVGEGT. CDR3 loop: CASRPQERNQPQHF. For the CDR3, the DNA is TGTGCCAGCAGGCCTCAGGAACGCAATCAGCCCCAGCATTTT.

J is TRBJ2-3 and V is TRBV7-6, with a tentative D call TRBD1 (5 bases). V dropped 1 base and J dropped 5 bases, with 13 bases sitting between them. This CDR3 has 15 residues. Germline V gene sequence: CDR1 SGHVS, CDR2 FNYEAQ. This chain's CDR3 is CASSLDGRAEDTQYF. The CDR3 bases are TGTGCCAGCAGCTTAGACGGCAGGGCGGAAGATACGCAGTATTTT.

The chain employs TRBV28 and TRBJ1-1; D is uncertain. V dropped 5 bases and J dropped 11 bases, with 9 bases sitting between them. The germline CDR1 and CDR2 sequences are MDHEN and SYDVKM. The CDR3 covers 10 residues. The CDR3 nucleotides are TGTGCCAGCAGTAAGGAGTGGGCTTTCTTT. Encoded protein: CASSKEWAFF.